This TCR beta chain was recorded in a study of T-cell memory formation after mild COVID-19. At the level of the study: The two donors had largely donor-specific TCR clusters.

The CDR3 loop spans 14 amino acids. Germline V gives CDR1 SSHAT, CDR2 FNYEAQ (reference sequence). Remarks on this clonotype: No antigen is known for it. At one end the junction does not follow the germline gene, possibly because of a read error.

Whole-study results and caveats: Clones that contracted clustered mainly in CM and EM if CD4+ and in EMRA if CD8+.

Researchers used 5'RACE with constant-segment primers to make TCR alpha and TCR beta cDNA libraries that carry sample barcodes and UMIs. TCRdb used MiXCR to reprocess the 5' RACE reads, holding one entry per CDR3 protein. The sample lists 360,000 or so distinct CDR3 sequences, 25% to 30% seen once, with approximately 15% in the top ten. The sequenced material came from PBMCs or a T cell subset sorted from them (not recorded which). The TCR originated in an adult woman who had mild COVID-19 (a few samples of this study predate the infection). Cell type and time point are not known. The genes are TRBV7-7 and TRBJ2-3, with D perhaps matching TRBD2 (7 bases). CDR3 coding DNA: TGTGCTAGCAGCTTTGGACAGCGGGGCGATACGCAGTATTTT. Translating it yields CASSFGQRGDTQYF. Full variable domain (rest looked up from reference TRBV7-7 and TRBJ2-3): GAGVSQSPRYKVTKRGQDVTLRCDPISSHATLYWYQQALGQGPEFLTYFNYEAQPDKSGLPSDRFSAERPEGSISTLTIQRTEQRDSAMYRCASSFGQRGDTQYFGPGTRLTVL.